What follows describes a single T cell receptor beta chain. The sample originates from a study of technical replicates of blood from a handful of donors. TCRdb's table, derived via immunoSEQ multiplex PCR, lists solely in-frame clones and lacks some. The table has about 88,000 clones, 94% seen once. Germline V gene data show CDR1 as SGHNT and CDR2 as YYREEE (reference sequence). The length of the CDR3 is 14 residues. V lost 4 bases to trimming and J lost 1 base, with 11 bases between them. The chain has TRBV5-4 and TRBJ2-5; tentative D call: TRBD2 (5 bases). The receptor was derived from a human donor in good health. Sequenced sample: T cells isolated from PBMCs. CDR3 in DNA: TGTGCCAGCAGCCCAGAGACTACCCAAGAGACCCAGTACTTC. It encodes CASSPETTQETQYF.